The rows below give T cell receptor beta chains drawn from one sample of a study of shared clonotypes between healthy human individuals. TCRdb keeps only in-frame clones here, not all; method: immunoSEQ multiplex PCR. The sample records 1 million to 1.2 million clones, 60% to 80% being singletons. Sequencing was carried out using memory CD4+ T cells from PBMCs. The receptor set was obtained from a man aged 18 to 30 in good health. Some clones in this sample may be carry-over from other donors' samples. Each CDR3 is given with its conserved first and last residue. A D gene is named only where the DNA matches it firmly. Only some rows state a clone size, as once, few, many or a class for expanded clones.

j_gene: TRBJ1-2
v_gene: TRBV28
d_gene: -
abundance: -
CDR3nt: TGTGCCAGCTCGGGACAACCCGGGGCGTACTATGGCTACACCTTC
CDR3aa: CASSGQPGAYYGYTF

j_gene: TRBJ1-1
v_gene: TRBV10-3
d_gene: -
abundance: -
CDR3nt: TGTGCCATCAGTGAGTCCAATCAAGAGGGGACTGAAGCTTTCTTT
CDR3aa: CAISESNQEGTEAFF

j_gene: TRBJ2-1
v_gene: TRBV10-2
d_gene: TRBD2
abundance: -
CDR3nt: TGCGCCAGCAGTCAAACTAGCGGCTCCTACAATGAGCAGTTCTTC
CDR3aa: CASSQTSGSYNEQFF

j_gene: TRBJ2-7
v_gene: TRBV9
d_gene: TRBD1
abundance: -
CDR3nt: TGTGCCAGCAGCGTAGAGTCAGGGGGTTCGTACGAGCAGTACTTC
CDR3aa: CASSVESGGSYEQYF

j_gene: TRBJ1-5
v_gene: TRBV28
d_gene: TRBD1
abundance: -
CDR3nt: TGTGCCAGCAGTTCCGCGGACAGGGGTAGCAATCAGCCCCAGCATTTT
CDR3aa: CASSSADRGSNQPQHF

j_gene: TRBJ2-5
v_gene: TRBV11-2
d_gene: -
abundance: few
CDR3nt: TGTGCCAGCAGCTGGACAGACCAAGAGACCCAGTACTTC
CDR3aa: CASSWTDQETQYF

j_gene: TRBJ1-1
v_gene: TRBV28
d_gene: -
abundance: few
CDR3nt: TGTGCCAGCAGAGGGAGTTGGACGAACACTGAAGCTTTCTTT
CDR3aa: CASRGSWTNTEAFF

j_gene: TRBJ2-1
v_gene: TRBV11-1
d_gene: -
abundance: once
CDR3nt: TGTGCCAGCAGCGGTAGTACGGGCCGGTACAATGAGCAGTTCTTC
CDR3aa: CASSGSTGRYNEQFF

j_gene: TRBJ1-5
v_gene: TRBV7-6
d_gene: -
abundance: once
CDR3nt: TGTGCCAGCAGCTTAGAACAGGCCGGGCCCCAGCATTTT
CDR3aa: CASSLEQAGPQHF

j_gene: TRBJ1-5
v_gene: TRBV2
d_gene: -
abundance: -
CDR3nt: TGTGCCAGCAGCCTCAGGGTTGGCAATCAGCCCCAGCATTTT
CDR3aa: CASSLRVGNQPQHF

j_gene: TRBJ1-2
v_gene: TRBV29-1
d_gene: -
abundance: -
CDR3nt: TGCAGCGTTGGAGGGTTGGAGTCCGCTGGCTACACCTTC
CDR3aa: CSVGGLESAGYTF

j_gene: TRBJ2-7
v_gene: TRBV5-6
d_gene: -
abundance: -
CDR3nt: TGTGCCAGCCGCAGGCGGGGAGACGCCTACGAGCAGTACTTC
CDR3aa: CASRRRGDAYEQYF

j_gene: TRBJ2-1
v_gene: TRBV18
d_gene: TRBD2
abundance: -
CDR3nt: TGTGCCAGCTCACCGAGACGCGGCGCTAGCGGGGCCTCCTACAATGAGCAGTTCTTC
CDR3aa: CASSPRRGASGASYNEQFF

j_gene: TRBJ2-1
v_gene: TRBV5-1
d_gene: -
abundance: -
CDR3nt: TGCGCCAGCAGCAGCAGGGATGAGCAGTTCTTC
CDR3aa: CASSSRDEQFF

j_gene: TRBJ2-5
v_gene: TRBV18
d_gene: -
abundance: -
CDR3nt: TGTGCCAGCTCACCAAGAATGCAAGAGACCCAGTACTTC
CDR3aa: CASSPRMQETQYF

j_gene: TRBJ1-2
v_gene: TRBV7-9
d_gene: TRBD1
abundance: once
CDR3nt: TGTGCCAGCAGCCCCAGGAGGACAGGGGATGGCTACACCTTC
CDR3aa: CASSPRRTGDGYTF

j_gene: TRBJ2-3
v_gene: TRBV9
d_gene: -
abundance: -
CDR3nt: TGTGCCAGCAGCGTAGCTGGAGAAAATACGCAGTATTTT
CDR3aa: CASSVAGENTQYF

j_gene: TRBJ2-1
v_gene: TRBV29-1
d_gene: TRBD1
abundance: -
CDR3nt: TGCAGCGTAAACCGGGACAGCTACAATGAGCAGTTCTTC
CDR3aa: CSVNRDSYNEQFF

j_gene: TRBJ1-1
v_gene: TRBV28
d_gene: -
abundance: many
CDR3nt: TGTGCCAGCGTCGGTGAGGAAAGGGGTGAAGCTTTCTTT
CDR3aa: CASVGEERGEAFF

j_gene: TRBJ2-7
v_gene: TRBV6-5
d_gene: TRBD2
abundance: -
CDR3nt: TGTGCCAGCAGCCCCCGGACTAGCGGGGGCTACGAGCAGTACTTC
CDR3aa: CASSPRTSGGYEQYF

j_gene: TRBJ1-1
v_gene: TRBV15
d_gene: -
abundance: many
CDR3nt: TGTGCCACCAGCATCGGGGGACAGAACACTGAAGCTTTCTTT
CDR3aa: CATSIGGQNTEAFF

j_gene: TRBJ1-2
v_gene: TRBV29-1
d_gene: -
abundance: -
CDR3nt: TGCAGCGCTGCCGGAGACCCCTATGGCTACACCTTC
CDR3aa: CSAAGDPYGYTF

j_gene: TRBJ1-4
v_gene: TRBV9
d_gene: -
abundance: -
CDR3nt: TGTGCCAGCAGCGTTCGGGGAGGGGAAAAACTGTTTTTT
CDR3aa: CASSVRGGEKLFF

j_gene: TRBJ2-5
v_gene: TRBV2
d_gene: TRBD1
abundance: -
CDR3nt: TGTGCCAGCAGTCCTCGGTCCCAGGGGGCGCAGACCCAGTACTTC
CDR3aa: CASSPRSQGAQTQYF

j_gene: TRBJ1-2
v_gene: TRBV2
d_gene: -
abundance: -
CDR3nt: TGTGCCAGCACGACAGCGTATGGCTACACCTTC
CDR3aa: CASTTAYGYTF

j_gene: TRBJ1-4
v_gene: TRBV5-1
d_gene: TRBD1
abundance: -
CDR3nt: TGCGCCAGCAGCTTGATGGGACAGGGCAATGAAAAACTGTTTTTT
CDR3aa: CASSLMGQGNEKLFF

j_gene: TRBJ2-1
v_gene: TRBV4-2
d_gene: -
abundance: -
CDR3nt: TGTGCCAGCAGCCAAGTTGGTCTCAGTGAGCAGTTCTTC
CDR3aa: CASSQVGLSEQFF

j_gene: TRBJ2-3
v_gene: TRBV4-3
d_gene: TRBD2
abundance: -
CDR3nt: TGCGCCAGCAGCCAAGGGGGACTAGCGGGTAGGCTGGATACGCAGTATTTT
CDR3aa: CASSQGGLAGRLDTQYF

j_gene: TRBJ1-4
v_gene: TRBV15
d_gene: -
abundance: -
CDR3nt: TGTGCCACCAGCAGAGACGGGGCCGCAACTAATGAAAAACTGTTTTTT
CDR3aa: CATSRDGAATNEKLFF

j_gene: TRBJ1-1
v_gene: TRBV28
d_gene: -
abundance: -
CDR3nt: TGTGCCAGCAGTTTGGGCCGGATTGCAGCATCTAACACTGAAGCTTTCTTT
CDR3aa: CASSLGRIAASNTEAFF

j_gene: TRBJ2-7
v_gene: TRBV15
d_gene: TRBD2
abundance: -
CDR3nt: TGTGCCACCAGCAGAGATCCCCTAGCGGGAAGGGAGCAGTACTTC
CDR3aa: CATSRDPLAGREQYF

j_gene: TRBJ1-2
v_gene: TRBV5-1
d_gene: TRBD1
abundance: -
CDR3nt: TGCGCCAGCAGCCTGCAGGGGGTTAACTATGGCTACACCTTC
CDR3aa: CASSLQGVNYGYTF

j_gene: TRBJ2-3
v_gene: TRBV5-4
d_gene: TRBD2
abundance: -
CDR3nt: TGTGCCAGCAGCCTACGGACTAGCGGGAGTGGGGATACGCAGTATTTT
CDR3aa: CASSLRTSGSGDTQYF

j_gene: TRBJ2-3
v_gene: TRBV4-1
d_gene: -
abundance: -
CDR3nt: TGCGCCAGCAGCCAAGCCCTCGGGACTGCCGACACAGATACGCAGTATTTT
CDR3aa: CASSQALGTADTDTQYF

j_gene: TRBJ1-1
v_gene: TRBV29-1
d_gene: -
abundance: once
CDR3nt: TGCAGCGTTGAAGGCCAGGGGTACACTGAAGCTTTCTTT
CDR3aa: CSVEGQGYTEAFF

j_gene: TRBJ2-3
v_gene: TRBV29-1
d_gene: -
abundance: -
CDR3nt: TGCAGCGTTGAAGGTCGGGGATGGGACACAGATACGCAGTATTTT
CDR3aa: CSVEGRGWDTDTQYF

j_gene: TRBJ1-4
v_gene: TRBV5-8
d_gene: -
abundance: -
CDR3nt: TGTGCCAGCAGCTTATGGGGGGCAGAAAAACTGTTTTTT
CDR3aa: CASSLWGAEKLFF

j_gene: TRBJ2-2
v_gene: TRBV18
d_gene: -
abundance: -
CDR3nt: TGTGCCAGCTCACCAAGACAGGGGAGGGGCACCGGGGAGCTGTTTTTT
CDR3aa: CASSPRQGRGTGELFF

j_gene: TRBJ2-1
v_gene: TRBV6-1
d_gene: -
abundance: few
CDR3nt: TGTGCCAGCAGTGAGGAGCCGCCAAAGCAGTTCTTC
CDR3aa: CASSEEPPKQFF

j_gene: TRBJ2-1
v_gene: TRBV19
d_gene: TRBD2
abundance: -
CDR3nt: TGTGCCAGTAGTATGGGTCTTAGCGGGAGGGAGCAGTTCTTC
CDR3aa: CASSMGLSGREQFF

j_gene: TRBJ2-1
v_gene: TRBV4-2
d_gene: TRBD2
abundance: -
CDR3nt: TGTGCCAGCAGCCAAGATGAGCTAGCGGGATTCGAGCAGTTCTTC
CDR3aa: CASSQDELAGFEQFF

j_gene: TRBJ1-1
v_gene: TRBV6-6
d_gene: -
abundance: -
CDR3nt: TGTGCCAGCAGCTCCCTCGAGCAAGCTTTCTTT
CDR3aa: CASSSLEQAFF

j_gene: TRBJ2-1
v_gene: TRBV5-4
d_gene: -
abundance: -
CDR3nt: TGTGCCAGCAGCAAGACTAGTCTCGATGAGCAGTTCTTC
CDR3aa: CASSKTSLDEQFF

j_gene: TRBJ2-2
v_gene: TRBV7-9
d_gene: -
abundance: -
CDR3nt: TGTGCCAGCAGCTTCAAGGGCGCGGACACCGGGGAGCTGTTTTTT
CDR3aa: CASSFKGADTGELFF

j_gene: TRBJ2-1
v_gene: TRBV4-2
d_gene: -
abundance: once
CDR3nt: TGTGCCAGCAGCCATCCGGGACACGAATACAATGAGCAGTTCTTC
CDR3aa: CASSHPGHEYNEQFF

j_gene: TRBJ2-1
v_gene: TRBV5-4
d_gene: -
abundance: -
CDR3nt: TGTGCCAGCAGCGAAAACGGGGGCGGGAACTACAATGAGCAGTTCTTC
CDR3aa: CASSENGGGNYNEQFF

j_gene: TRBJ2-3
v_gene: TRBV5-3
d_gene: -
abundance: many
CDR3nt: TGTGCCAGAAGCTTCGTCTGGGAGGCCACCACAGATACGCAGTATTTT
CDR3aa: CARSFVWEATTDTQYF

j_gene: TRBJ2-1
v_gene: TRBV11-2
d_gene: -
abundance: -
CDR3nt: TGTGCCAGCAGCTTAGGGACGGCACTATACAATGAGCAGTTCTTC
CDR3aa: CASSLGTALYNEQFF

j_gene: TRBJ2-1
v_gene: TRBV28
d_gene: TRBD2
abundance: -
CDR3nt: TGTGCCAGCAATCTAGCGGGATCCTACAATGAGCAGTTCTTC
CDR3aa: CASNLAGSYNEQFF

j_gene: TRBJ2-1
v_gene: TRBV4-2
d_gene: TRBD2
abundance: -
CDR3nt: TGTGCCAGCAGCCGGGAACTAGCGGACCAATACAATGAGCAGTTCTTC
CDR3aa: CASSRELADQYNEQFF

j_gene: TRBJ2-5
v_gene: TRBV10-3
d_gene: TRBD1
abundance: -
CDR3nt: TGTGCCATCAGTTCCGGACAGGGGACCCAAGAGACCCAGTACTTC
CDR3aa: CAISSGQGTQETQYF

j_gene: TRBJ2-5
v_gene: TRBV29-1
d_gene: -
abundance: once
CDR3nt: TGCAGCGCCACGCGGACGGAGACCCAGTACTTC
CDR3aa: CSATRTETQYF

j_gene: TRBJ2-7
v_gene: TRBV2
d_gene: -
abundance: few
CDR3nt: TGTGCCAGCAGTTCCGACAGTGGGGCCTACGAGCAGTACTTC
CDR3aa: CASSSDSGAYEQYF

j_gene: TRBJ2-1
v_gene: TRBV27
d_gene: TRBD2
abundance: -
CDR3nt: TGTGCCAGCAGTTTTAGAAGCGGGGTTTACAATGAGCAGTTCTTC
CDR3aa: CASSFRSGVYNEQFF